A single sample is the source of the 4 T cell receptor beta chains below, sequenced in a study of T cells expressing NK-cell markers. TCRdb re-called the 5' RACE reads and catalogs CDR3 proteins one per entry, DNA excluded. The sample table includes roughly 180,000 distinct CDR3 sequences. The sequenced sample consisted of blood T cells: a sorted CD56 or NKG2C T cell subset, CD4+ or CD8+ T cells, or bulk PBMC T cells (not recorded which). Every receptor here comes from a man between 18 and 69 years old in good health.

The J gene is TRBJ2-7, the V gene TRBV27. Per the germline V gene, CDR1 is MNHEY and CDR2 is SMNVEV (reference sequence). This CDR3 is 15 amino acids long. CDR3 protein: CASSLKDAKSYEQYF.

The chain combines TRBV29-1 with TRBJ2-5. The germline CDR1 and CDR2 sequences are SQVTM and ANQGSEA. The CDR3 length is 14 residues. The chain's CDR3 is CSVEDLRGQETQYF.

This chain uses TRBV9 with TRBJ1-1; no DNA is available, so the TRBD1 call from TCRdb remains unchecked. Per the germline V gene, CDR1 is SGDLS and CDR2 is YYNGEE. The CDR3 length is 15 residues. The chain's CDR3 is CASSPWTTPEAEAFF.

The chain joins TRBV6-6 to TRBJ2-3. This CDR3 has 12 amino acids. Per germline, CDR1 MNHNY and CDR2 SVGAGI (reference sequence). CDR3 amino acids: CASSYKVSGPYF.